Presented here are 10 T cell receptor beta chains from one specimen sequenced in a study of blood T cell repertoires in COVID-19. This table comes from immunoSEQ multiplex PCR, and its TCRdb copy is limited to in-frame clones, with some not included. Here the sample spans around 150,000 clones, 80% to 90% being singletons. Sequencing used peripheral blood. The receptors originated from a middle-aged man with active COVID-19.

This chain uses TRBV14 with TRBJ1-6; tentatively, D is TRBD1 (5 bases). The CDR3 sequence is 14 residues long. V lost 3 bases to trimming and J lost 9 bases, with 12 bases between them. The germline gives CDR1 SGHDN, CDR2 FVKESK. In DNA, the CDR3 is TGTGCCAGCAGCCACGGGGGGTCTAGTTCACCCCTCCACTTT. Translation: CASSHGGSSSPLHF. The variable domain in full, with the rest retrieved from reference TRBV14 and TRBJ1-6, is EAGVTQFPSHSVIEKGQTVTLRCDPISGHDNLYWYRRVMGKEIKFLLHFVKESKQDESGMPNNRFLAERTGGTYSTLKVQPAELEDSGVYFCASSHGGSSSPLHFGNGTRLTVT.

This clone was detected only once. V gene TRBV4-1 combines with J gene TRBJ2-7, with D possibly matching TRBD2 (5 bases). Germline values: CDR1 MGHRA, CDR2 YSYEKL. Trimming cost V 2 bases and J 7 bases, with 21 bases left between them. The length of the CDR3 is 16 residues. This CDR3 is CASSQPRTQPYIEQYF. In DNA form, the CDR3 reads TGCGCCAGCAGCCAACCCCGGACTCAGCCCTACATAGAGCAGTACTTC.

V usage is TRBV2 and J usage is TRBJ1-6; D is unclear. The CDR3 is made up of 14 amino acids. The V and J ends lost 6 bases and 10 bases respectively, with 16 bases between them. Per germline, CDR1 SNHLY and CDR2 FYNNEI. The CDR3 spells CASRAGIGQSPLHF. CDR3 sequence (DNA): TGTGCCAGCAGAGCGGGAATCGGTCAATCACCCCTCCACTTT.

V and J are TRBV7-9 and TRBJ1-1; 7 nucleotides line up with TRBD1. Per the germline V gene, CDR1 is SEHNR and CDR2 is FQNEAQ (reference sequence). This CDR3 has 14 residues. With 5 bases clipped from V and 2 bases from J, the junction kept 5 bases outside the gene matches. As DNA, the CDR3 is TGTGCCAGCAGCCCCCAGGGGGGAAACACTGAAGCTTTCTTT. Residues: CASSPQGGNTEAFF. The whole variable domain, filled in from reference TRBV7-9 and TRBJ1-1, reads DTGVSQNPRHKITKRGQNVTFRCDPISEHNRLYWYRQTLGQGPEFLTYFQNEAQLEKSRLLSDRFSAERPKGSFSTLEIQRTEQGDSAMYLCASSPQGGNTEAFFGQGTRLTVV.

The chain is built from TRBV4-2 and TRBJ2-1; D uncertain. The CDR3 has 13 residues. V lost 4 bases, J lost 7 bases, and 11 bases lay in between. Looked up from germline, CDR1 is LGHNA and CDR2 is YNFKEQ. The CDR3 loop reads CASSPPVENEQFF. The CDR3 DNA sequence: TGTGCCAGCAGCCCCCCTGTGGAGAATGAGCAGTTCTTC.

V usage is TRBV30 and J usage is TRBJ2-3, with 11 bases fitting TRBD1. Trimming cost V 8 bases and J 8 bases; bases outside gene matches: 12. Germline V gene sequence: CDR1 GTSNPN, CDR2 SVGIG (reference sequence). CDR3 size: 14 residues. The CDR3 region is CAREGTGGAGTQYF. For the CDR3, the DNA is TGTGCCCGCGAAGGGACAGGGGGAGCTGGTACGCAGTATTTT.

V and J are TRBV19 and TRBJ2-5; possible D gene TRBD1, 5 bases. The CDR3 runs 14 residues. V lost 10 bases and J lost 5, with 20 bases in between. The V gene's germline CDR1 is LNHDA and CDR2 SQIVND (reference sequence). For the CDR3, the DNA is TGTGCCACCCAACCAGGGTCCTTAGGCGAGACCCAGTACTTC. This gives the protein CATQPGSLGETQYF.

V is TRBV6-5 and J is TRBJ2-3, with a weak D call TRBD1 (5 bases). Per germline, CDR1 MNHEY and CDR2 SVGAGI. Trimming left V 6 bases short and J 6 bases short, with 10 bases between. The CDR3 is made up of 12 amino acids. CDR3 region: CASRQGWDTQYF. The CDR3 coding sequence is TGTGCCAGCAGGCAGGGTTGGGATACGCAGTATTTT.

The genes are TRBV6-2 or TRBV6-3 and TRBJ2-1; 9 bases are a match to TRBD1. V was pared by 4 bases and J by 7 bases, with 11 bases of the junction left unmatched. Germline loops: CDR1 MNHEY, CDR2 SVGEGT. The CDR3 covers 16 residues. This CDR3 is CASSSAPGTGLNEQFF. CDR3 nucleotide sequence: TGTGCCAGCAGTTCCGCCCCCGGGACAGGGTTAAATGAGCAGTTCTTC.

V and J are TRBV5-4 and TRBJ2-2, with TRBD1 as a possible D gene (5 bases). CDR1 and CDR2 (germline): SGHNT, YYREEE (reference sequence). The CDR3 covers 13 residues. The germline V and J ends were trimmed by 5 bases and 8 bases, with 13 bases remaining between them. CDR3 region: CASRGRSPGELFF. CDR3 bases: TGTGCCAGCAGGGGGCGATCCCCGGGGGAGCTGTTTTTT.